The rows below give T cell receptor beta chains drawn from one sample of a study of radiotherapy plus CTLA-4 blockade in lung cancer. TCRdb's table, derived via immunoSEQ multiplex PCR, lists solely in-frame clones and lacks some. The table includes about 80,000 clones, 78% detected once. The material sequenced was peripheral blood, taken from a patient treated with radiotherapy plus ipilimumab. These receptors were taken from a human donor with non-small cell lung cancer whose response to radiotherapy plus ipilimumab could not be evaluated. Some clones in this sample may be carry-over from other donors' samples. The CDR3 runs from the conserved cysteine through the conserved F or W. D genes are given only for firm matches. Some rows mark clone size as missing; the rest say once, few, many or name a class of expanded clone.

D: TRBD1
size: few
V: TRBV2
length: 15
J: TRBJ2-7
CDR3: CASSELPRTGGEQYF
DNA: TGTGCCAGCAGTGAATTACCCCGGACAGGGGGGGAGCAGTACTTC

D: TRBD1
size: once
V: TRBV5-6
length: 16
J: TRBJ2-1
CDR3: CASSLAWAGTGFEQFF
DNA: TGTGCCAGCAGCTTGGCGTGGGCCGGGACAGGGTTTGAGCAGTTCTTC

D: -
size: -
V: TRBV11-2
length: 16
J: TRBJ1-2
CDR3: CASSSQTGGPDYGYTF
DNA: TGTGCCAGCAGCTCCCAGACCGGGGGTCCTGACTATGGCTACACCTTC

D: TRBD1
size: few
V: TRBV28
length: 15
J: TRBJ1-3
CDR3: CASSSQGSSGNTIYF
DNA: TGTGCCAGCAGTTCACAGGGGAGCTCTGGAAACACCATATATTTT

D: TRBD2
size: -
V: TRBV2
length: 15
J: TRBJ2-1
CDR3: CASAQGEGGLAVQFF
DNA: TGTGCCAGCGCTCAGGGGGAAGGTGGACTAGCGGTCCAGTTCTTC

D: TRBD1
size: -
V: TRBV5-1
length: 14
J: TRBJ2-2
CDR3: CASGPGQATGELFF
DNA: TGCGCCAGCGGTCCGGGACAGGCCACCGGGGAGCTGTTTTTT

D: TRBD2
size: -
V: TRBV2
length: 12
J: TRBJ2-2
CDR3: CAWDYHTGELFF
DNA: TGTGCCTGGGACTATCACACCGGGGAGCTGTTTTTT

D: -
size: -
V: TRBV6-5
length: 14
J: TRBJ1-2
CDR3: CASSEIRGSYGYTF
DNA: TGTGCCAGCAGTGAAATACGGGGGTCCTATGGCTACACCTTC

D: TRBD2
size: -
V: TRBV11-2
length: 16
J: TRBJ2-3
CDR3: CASSPWGRASTDTQYF
DNA: TGTGCCAGCAGCCCCTGGGGGAGGGCGAGCACAGATACGCAGTATTTT

D: TRBD1
size: once
V: TRBV14
length: 15
J: TRBJ1-4
CDR3: CASSQYRGTNEKLFF
DNA: TGTGCCAGCAGCCAATACAGGGGAACTAATGAAAAACTGTTTTTT

D: TRBD1
size: -
V: TRBV2
length: 12
J: TRBJ1-1
CDR3: CASTDRGTEAFF
DNA: TGTGCCAGCACCGACAGGGGAACTGAAGCTTTCTTT

D: -
size: -
V: TRBV6-4
length: 16
J: TRBJ2-1
CDR3: CASSESFSGTYNEQFF
DNA: TGTGCCAGCAGTGAGAGTTTTAGCGGCACCTACAATGAGCAGTTCTTC

D: -
size: -
V: TRBV6-1
length: 11
J: TRBJ2-7
CDR3: CASREDSRQYF
DNA: TGTGCCAGCAGGGAGGACTCGAGGCAGTACTTC

D: -
size: -
V: TRBV18
length: 15
J: TRBJ1-1
CDR3: CASSPENRVSTEAFF
DNA: TGTGCCAGCTCACCCGAAAACAGGGTAAGCACTGAAGCTTTCTTT

D: TRBD2
size: -
V: TRBV15
length: 14
J: TRBJ2-7
CDR3: CATSRGGGPDEQYF
DNA: TGTGCCACCAGCAGGGGGGGAGGGCCGGACGAGCAGTACTTC

D: -
size: -
V: TRBV6-6
length: 16
J: TRBJ1-2
CDR3: CASSYFGGGANYGYTF
DNA: TGTGCCAGCAGTTACTTCGGCGGGGGGGCTAACTATGGCTACACCTTC

D: -
size: -
V: TRBV27
length: 14
J: TRBJ2-4
CDR3: CASSFRDTKNIQYF
DNA: TGTGCCAGCAGTTTCCGGGACACGAAAAACATTCAGTACTTC

D: TRBD1
size: once
V: TRBV11-2
length: 14
J: TRBJ1-2
CDR3: CASREGQQNYGYTF
DNA: TGTGCCAGCAGGGAGGGACAGCAGAACTATGGCTACACCTTC